The sequence of this T cell receptor beta chain was determined in a study of blood T cell repertoires in COVID-19. Overall study context: PBMCs, B-cell-depleted T cells, or T cells provided the cDNA or gDNA that made up the material.

This table comes from immunoSEQ multiplex PCR, and its TCRdb copy is limited to in-frame clones, with some not included. The sample includes about 320,000 clones, roughly 87% of them seen just once. Individuals aged about 18 to 89 years were recruited from 24 US areas. Cohorts were based on clinical histories the participants reported. Before being deemed recovered, Cohort 3 donors had two negative PCRs, clearance, or symptom resolution. In this sample, this clone turned up a few times. The TCR originated in a woman under 30 who had recovered from COVID-19. The sample was PBMCs or T cells enriched from blood (not recorded which).

Here the CDR3 reads CASTQRGGVTEAFF. CDR3 DNA: TGTGCCTCCACCCAAAGGGGGGGAGTTACTGAAGCTTTCTTT. V gene TRBV6-5 combines with J gene TRBJ1-1; possibly TRBD1 for D (6 bases). In germline, CDR1 is MNHEY, CDR2 SVGAGI. The V end lost 11 bases, the J end lost 5 bases, and 21 bases lay between the germline ends. The CDR3 runs 14 residues.